This T cell receptor (beta chain) was retrieved from a study of cytomegalovirus exposure and HLA in healthy donors. Study information: As released early, the data held 75 million to 90 million unique TCRs from HLA-typed donors.

Worth noting for this clone: The antigen remains unidentified.

Study conclusions and caveats: Under in vitro conditions, a few CMV-associated chains were confirmed as specific for CMV antigens. Later on, an analysis found that several of the most significant clusters appeared to be linked to common viral pathogens, which included parvovirus B19.

The CDR3 length is 11 residues. V dropped 3 bases and J dropped 1 base, with 3 bases sitting between them. The germline V gene has CDR1 SQVTM and CDR2 ANQGSEA. 13 Jbeta primers and 60 Vbeta primers were used for the PCR. Measured with immunoSEQ multiplex PCR; TCRdb has only the in-frame clones, and not every one. The table has 200,000 to 250,000 clones, approximately 90% seen once. The genes are TRBV29-1 and TRBJ1-2; no clear D gene. Sequenced material: PBMCs. The TCR originated in a woman in her late teens or twenties in good health and CMV-seronegative. The CDR3 region has the DNA TGCAGCGTTGACAGTAACTATGGCTACACCTTC. Its translation: CSVDSNYGYTF.